Listed below are T cell receptor beta chains from one sample, sequenced in a study of vaccination and CD4 T cells after COVID-19. TCRdb processed the PCR reads anew with MiXCR; each CDR3 protein has one entry. This table holds fewer than 20,000 distinct CDR3 sequences, around 60% found once. No antigen has been assigned to these receptors. The sequenced sample was CD4+ T cells from blood, cultured in vitro. These receptors were collected from a human donor who had recovered from COVID-19. Each CDR3 is given with its conserved first and last residue. The order of the fields is clone size, D gene, J gene, V gene, CDR3 protein, CDR3 DNA. The D gene is left open where the match is weak. Rows give clone size only sometimes, using once, few, many, or a class for an expanded clone.

clone_size: few
d_call: TRBD1
j_call: TRBJ1-1
v_call: TRBV20-1
cdr3_aa: CSAPDRGLRGAFF
cdr3_nt: TGCAGTGCTCCGGACAGGGGGCTCAGGGGAGCTTTCTTT

clone_size: .
d_call: TRBD1
j_call: TRBJ2-7
v_call: TRBV7-8
cdr3_aa: CASSSREGQGIGYEQYF
cdr3_nt: TGTGCCAGCAGCTCGAGGGAGGGACAGGGGATCGGTTACGAGCAGTACTTC

clone_size: .
d_call: .
j_call: TRBJ2-3
v_call: TRBV6-1
cdr3_aa: CASSEAGGTITDTQYF
cdr3_nt: TGTGCCAGCAGTGAAGCAGGCGGGACGATCACAGATACGCAGTATTTT

clone_size: .
d_call: .
j_call: TRBJ2-5
v_call: TRBV7-9
cdr3_aa: CASSPRGWDSQETQYF
cdr3_nt: TGTGCCAGCAGCCCACGGGGGTGGGACTCCCAAGAGACCCAGTACTTC

clone_size: once
d_call: TRBD1
j_call: TRBJ1-1
v_call: TRBV6-2/TRBV6-3
cdr3_aa: CASRGGQGAQDTEAFF
cdr3_nt: TGTGCCAGCAGAGGAGGACAGGGGGCGCAGGACACTGAAGCTTTCTTT

clone_size: few
d_call: .
j_call: TRBJ2-7
v_call: TRBV5-1
cdr3_aa: CASSPRPRDSYEQYF
cdr3_nt: TGCGCCAGCAGCCCCCGTCCGCGGGATTCCTACGAGCAGTACTTC

clone_size: .
d_call: .
j_call: TRBJ2-5
v_call: TRBV6-1
cdr3_aa: CASSEGLRGETQYF
cdr3_nt: TGTGCCAGCAGTGAAGGTCTGAGGGGAGAGACCCAGTACTTC

clone_size: .
d_call: .
j_call: TRBJ1-1
v_call: TRBV7-6
cdr3_aa: CASSPLVGKNTEAFF
cdr3_nt: TGTGCCAGCAGCCCCCTGGTGGGCAAGAACACTGAAGCTTTCTTT

clone_size: few
d_call: .
j_call: TRBJ1-5
v_call: TRBV20-1
cdr3_aa: CSASEDQGNQPQHF
cdr3_nt: TGCAGTGCTAGTGAAGACCAGGGGAACCAGCCCCAGCATTTT

clone_size: .
d_call: TRBD1
j_call: TRBJ1-6
v_call: TRBV4-1
cdr3_aa: CASSQGTGGVNSPLHF
cdr3_nt: TGCGCCAGCAGCCAAGGAACAGGGGGTGTCAATTCACCCCTCCACTTT

clone_size: few
d_call: TRBD1
j_call: TRBJ2-1
v_call: TRBV5-1
cdr3_aa: CASSLARGQGTNEQFF
cdr3_nt: TGCGCCAGCAGCTTGGCAAGGGGACAGGGTACAAATGAGCAGTTCTTC

clone_size: once
d_call: .
j_call: TRBJ2-1
v_call: TRBV11-2
cdr3_aa: CASSPVKLAGVYYNEQFF
cdr3_nt: TGTGCCAGCAGCCCAGTAAAACTAGCAGGAGTGTACTACAATGAGCAGTTCTTC

clone_size: few
d_call: .
j_call: TRBJ1-1
v_call: TRBV7-9
cdr3_aa: CASSLGQSGLNTEAFF
cdr3_nt: TGTGCCAGCAGCTTAGGTCAGTCGGGGCTGAACACTGAAGCTTTCTTT

clone_size: once
d_call: .
j_call: TRBJ2-2
v_call: TRBV21-1
cdr3_aa: CASSKRTGPRGGELFF
cdr3_nt: TGTGCCAGCAGCAAAAGGACAGGGCCGAGAGGCGGGGAGCTGTTTTTT

clone_size: .
d_call: .
j_call: TRBJ1-1
v_call: TRBV2
cdr3_aa: CASSDRGGNTEAFF
cdr3_nt: TGTGCCAGCAGTGACAGGGGAGGGAACACTGAAGCTTTCTTT

clone_size: .
d_call: .
j_call: TRBJ1-2
v_call: TRBV6-5
cdr3_aa: CASSYSPEGGQSGYTF
cdr3_nt: TGTGCCAGCAGTTACTCCCCCGAAGGGGGGCAATCGGGCTACACCTTC

clone_size: .
d_call: TRBD1
j_call: TRBJ1-2
v_call: TRBV27
cdr3_aa: CASSLGGQGIYGYTF
cdr3_nt: TGTGCCAGCAGTTTGGGGGGACAGGGAATCTATGGCTACACCTTC

clone_size: .
d_call: TRBD2
j_call: TRBJ2-7
v_call: TRBV7-8
cdr3_aa: CASSPRALAVNYEQYF
cdr3_nt: TGTGCCAGCAGCCCCCGGGCGCTAGCGGTGAACTACGAGCAGTACTTC

clone_size: .
d_call: .
j_call: TRBJ1-5
v_call: TRBV27
cdr3_aa: CASSDRIYQPQHF
cdr3_nt: TGTGCCAGCAGTGACCGAATTTATCAGCCCCAGCATTTT

clone_size: .
d_call: .
j_call: TRBJ1-2
v_call: TRBV6-4
cdr3_aa: CASSDGSGVGYTF
cdr3_nt: TGTGCCAGCAGTGACGGGTCTGGGGTTGGCTACACCTTC

clone_size: .
d_call: TRBD2
j_call: TRBJ2-5
v_call: TRBV20-1
cdr3_aa: CSAMGLRTPETQYF
cdr3_nt: TGCAGTGCTATGGGACTAAGAACCCCGGAGACCCAGTACTTC

clone_size: .
d_call: TRBD2
j_call: TRBJ2-3
v_call: TRBV3-1
cdr3_aa: CASSQGRLAGVDTQYF
cdr3_nt: TGTGCCAGCAGCCAAGGTAGACTAGCGGGAGTGGATACGCAGTATTTT

clone_size: .
d_call: TRBD1
j_call: TRBJ2-7
v_call: TRBV20-1
cdr3_aa: CSATETGSNSYEQYF
cdr3_nt: TGCAGTGCTACCGAGACAGGGTCGAACTCCTACGAGCAGTACTTC

clone_size: .
d_call: .
j_call: TRBJ2-1
v_call: TRBV20-1
cdr3_aa: CRRGDEQFF
cdr3_nt: TGCAGGCGAGGGGATGAGCAGTTCTTC

clone_size: .
d_call: .
j_call: TRBJ2-2
v_call: TRBV11-3
cdr3_aa: CASSLDGSPNTGELFF
cdr3_nt: TGTGCCAGCAGCTTAGATGGGAGTCCAAACACCGGGGAGCTGTTTTTT

clone_size: .
d_call: TRBD2
j_call: TRBJ2-3
v_call: TRBV20-1
cdr3_aa: CSARDIWLAGASSTDTQYF
cdr3_nt: TGCAGTGCTAGAGATATTTGGCTAGCGGGGGCATCTAGCACAGATACGCAGTATTTT

clone_size: .
d_call: TRBD1
j_call: TRBJ1-1
v_call: TRBV7-2
cdr3_aa: CASSLAGGAGTEAFF
cdr3_nt: TGTGCCAGCAGCCTCGCAGGGGGCGCAGGCACTGAAGCTTTCTTT

clone_size: once
d_call: .
j_call: TRBJ1-1
v_call: TRBV20-1
cdr3_aa: CSARTGQPLTEAFF
cdr3_nt: TGCAGTGCTAGGACCGGACAGCCACTCACTGAAGCTTTCTTT

clone_size: few
d_call: .
j_call: TRBJ1-6
v_call: TRBV6-1
cdr3_aa: CASSRMLSSSGNSPLHF
cdr3_nt: TGTGCCAGCAGCCGAATGTTATCATCCTCCGGGAATTCACCCCTCCACTTT

clone_size: .
d_call: .
j_call: TRBJ1-1
v_call: TRBV20-1
cdr3_aa: CSARSGGGTEAFF
cdr3_nt: TGCAGTGCTAGATCCGGGGGGGGCACTGAAGCTTTCTTT

clone_size: few
d_call: .
j_call: TRBJ2-2
v_call: TRBV24-1
cdr3_aa: CATSGGTGELFF
cdr3_nt: TGTGCCACCAGTGGGGGTACCGGGGAGCTGTTTTTT

clone_size: .
d_call: TRBD2
j_call: TRBJ2-7
v_call: TRBV2
cdr3_aa: CASSWDYRSEQYF
cdr3_nt: TGTGCCAGCAGTTGGGACTACCGATCCGAGCAGTACTTC